The 5 T cell receptor beta chains below all came from one sample that was sequenced in a study of blood T cell repertoires in COVID-19. Profiled with immunoSEQ multiplex PCR; TCRdb holds only in-frame clones, not every one. The repertoire has nearly 70,000 clones, about 91% of them found once; the top ten carry about 6.4%. Sequencing was performed on peripheral blood. The receptors stem from a woman between 70 and 85 years old with acute or convalescent COVID-19.

The V call is TRBV7-6, the J call TRBJ2-1; 7 nucleotides line up with TRBD2. The germline V gene has CDR1 SGHVS and CDR2 FNYEAQ. With V trimmed by 5 bases and J by 0 bases, 7 bases remained unmatched. The CDR3 loop spans 16 amino acids. In DNA form, the CDR3 reads TGTGCCAGCAGCCCACAGCTAGCGGCCTCCTACAATGAGCAGTTCTTC. Translation gives CASSPQLAASYNEQFF. The full variable domain, completed using reference TRBV7-6 and TRBJ2-1, is GAGVSQSPRYKVTKRGQDVALRCDPISGHVSLYWYRQALGQGPEFLTYFNYEAQQDKSGLPNDRFSAERPEGSISTLTIQRTEQRDSAMYRCASSPQLAASYNEQFFGPGTRLTVL.

This rearrangement joins TRBV15 to TRBJ2-7; TRBD2 matches 15 bases. This CDR3 is built from 15 residues. Trimming removed 3 bases from V and 7 bases from J; junction bases left unmatched: 4. Per germline, CDR1 LNHNV and CDR2 YYDKDF (reference sequence). CDR3: CATSRGLAGGQEQYF. The CDR3 bases are TGTGCCACCAGCAGGGGACTAGCGGGGGGTCAGGAGCAGTACTTC.

The chain uses TRBV28 and TRBJ2-5; 7 bases align to TRBD1. This CDR3 has 14 residues. The V gene end was trimmed by 1 base and the J gene end by 3 bases; junction bases not matched to a gene: 2. Germline CDR1 reads MDHEN; CDR2 reads SYDVKM. The CDR3 reads CASSLSTGEETQYF. CDR3 nucleotide sequence: TGTGCCAGCAGTTTATCTACAGGGGAAGAGACCCAGTACTTC.

This clone came up a few times. The chain uses TRBV7-3 and TRBJ2-5, with 8 positions matching TRBD2. This CDR3 comprises 15 residues. From germline, CDR1 is SGHTA and CDR2 FQGTGA. V trimming: 1 base; J trimming: 2 bases; junction bases outside the gene matches: 3. CDR3 protein: CASSLSGGKQETQYF. DNA for the CDR3: TGTGCCAGCAGCTTAAGCGGGGGGAAACAAGAGACCCAGTACTTC.

The gene calls are TRBV15 and TRBJ1-2; D unresolved. The V gene lost 5 bases and the J gene lost 6 bases, with 16 bases spanning the gap. The CDR3 spans 14 residues. Germline CDR1 is LNHNV and CDR2 is YYDKDF (reference sequence). CDR3 DNA sequence: TGTGCCACCAGCCCCTTCCCCCGGGGAGATGGCTACACCTTC. This gives the protein CATSPFPRGDGYTF.